This TCR beta chain was sequenced during a study of CD4 T cells in relation to SARS-CoV-2 and coronaviruses. Repertoires were generated with immunoSEQ multiplex PCR, while TCRdb's copy carries only in-frame clones and drops some. The sample carries around 18,000 clones, roughly 77% recorded once. This clone showed up just a few times. Antigen: not known. The unexposed donors gave CD4+ T cells in 2011-2018, prior to COVID-19. CD4+ T cells were isolated from the cells after about nine days of culture. On days 3 and 7, cultures got half fresh IL-2 medium. V lost 0 bases, J lost 2 bases, and 10 bases lay in between. Germline loops: CDR1 LGHNA, CDR2 YNFKEQ. This CDR3 has 15 residues.

Sequenced: CD4+ T cells from PBMCs, cultured in vitro. This TCR was sampled from a human donor in good health. The J gene is TRBJ1-2, the V gene TRBV4-2, with D possibly TRBD1 on 5 matching bases. CDR3 in amino acids: CASSQDAQANYGYTF. DNA for the CDR3: TGTGCCAGCAGCCAAGATGCACAGGCCAACTATGGCTACACCTTC.